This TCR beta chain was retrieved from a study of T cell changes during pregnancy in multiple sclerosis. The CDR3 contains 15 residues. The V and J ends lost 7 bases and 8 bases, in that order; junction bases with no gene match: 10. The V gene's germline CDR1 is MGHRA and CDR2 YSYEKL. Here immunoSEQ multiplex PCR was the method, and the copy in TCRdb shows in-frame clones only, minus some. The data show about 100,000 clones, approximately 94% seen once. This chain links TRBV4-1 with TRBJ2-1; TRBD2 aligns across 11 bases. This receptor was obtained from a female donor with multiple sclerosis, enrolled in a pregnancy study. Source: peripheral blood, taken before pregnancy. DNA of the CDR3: TGCGCCAGCAAGCTACTAGCGGGAGCCGCAGATGAGCAGTTCTTC. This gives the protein CASKLLAGAADEQFF.